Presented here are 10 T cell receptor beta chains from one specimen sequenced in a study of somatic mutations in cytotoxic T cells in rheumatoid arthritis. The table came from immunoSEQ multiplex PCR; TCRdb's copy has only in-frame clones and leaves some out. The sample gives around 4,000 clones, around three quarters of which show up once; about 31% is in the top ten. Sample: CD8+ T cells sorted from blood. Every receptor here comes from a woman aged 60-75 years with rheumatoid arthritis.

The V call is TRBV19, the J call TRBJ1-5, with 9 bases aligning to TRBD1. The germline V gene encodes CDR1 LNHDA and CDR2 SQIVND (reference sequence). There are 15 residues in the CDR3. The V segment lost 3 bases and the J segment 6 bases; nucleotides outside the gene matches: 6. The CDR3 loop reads CASSIPGQGRQPQHF. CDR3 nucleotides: TGTGCCAGTAGTATCCCGGGACAGGGCCGTCAGCCCCAGCATTTT.

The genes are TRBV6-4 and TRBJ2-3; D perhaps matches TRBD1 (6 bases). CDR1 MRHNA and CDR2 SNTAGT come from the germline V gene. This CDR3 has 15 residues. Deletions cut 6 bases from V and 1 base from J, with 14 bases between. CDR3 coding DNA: TGTGCCAGCAGCAAAACCGAGGGGGGCACAGATACGCAGTATTTT. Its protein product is CASSKTEGGTDTQYF.

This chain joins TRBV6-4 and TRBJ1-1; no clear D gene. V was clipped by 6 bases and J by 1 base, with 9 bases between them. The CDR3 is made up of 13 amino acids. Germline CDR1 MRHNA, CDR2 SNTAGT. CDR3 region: CASSPGENTEAFF. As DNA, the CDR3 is TGTGCCAGCAGCCCTGGAGAGAACACTGAAGCTTTCTTT.

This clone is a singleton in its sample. The CDR3 DNA follows: TGTGCCAGCAGTTTATGGGCGGGGGCCCTAGGGGGAGGCACAGATACGCAGTATTTT. Protein: CASSLWAGALGGGTDTQYF. The chain joins TRBV27 to TRBJ2-3; tentatively, D is TRBD2 (7 bases). Germline assignment: CDR1 MNHEY and CDR2 SMNVEV (reference sequence). The V gene lost 1 base and the J gene lost 1 base, with 21 bases spanning the gap. The CDR3 spans 19 residues.

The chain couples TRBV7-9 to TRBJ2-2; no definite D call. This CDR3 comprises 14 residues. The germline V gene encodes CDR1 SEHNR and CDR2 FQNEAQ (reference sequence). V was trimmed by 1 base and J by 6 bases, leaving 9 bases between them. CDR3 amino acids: CASSLDPVSGELFF. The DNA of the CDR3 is TGTGCCAGCAGCTTAGATCCAGTATCCGGGGAGCTGTTTTTT. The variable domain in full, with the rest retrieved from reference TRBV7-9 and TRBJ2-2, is DTGVSQNPRHKITKRGQNVTFRCDPISEHNRLYWYRQTLGQGPEFLTYFQNEAQLEKSRLLSDRFSAERPKGSFSTLEIQRTEQGDSAMYLCASSLDPVSGELFFGEGSRLTVL.

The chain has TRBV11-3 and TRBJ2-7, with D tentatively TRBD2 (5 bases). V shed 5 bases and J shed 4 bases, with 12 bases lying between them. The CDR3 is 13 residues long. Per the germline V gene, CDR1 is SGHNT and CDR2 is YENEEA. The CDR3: CASSHRSGYEQYF. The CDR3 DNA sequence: TGTGCCAGCAGCCATCGGTCGGGGTACGAGCAGTACTTC. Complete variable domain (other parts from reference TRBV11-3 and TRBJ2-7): EAGVVQSPRYKIIEKKQPVAFWCNPISGHNTLYWYLQNLGQGPELLIRYENEEAVDDSQLPKDRFSAERLKGVDSTLKIQPAELGDSAVYLCASSHRSGYEQYFGPGTRLTVT.

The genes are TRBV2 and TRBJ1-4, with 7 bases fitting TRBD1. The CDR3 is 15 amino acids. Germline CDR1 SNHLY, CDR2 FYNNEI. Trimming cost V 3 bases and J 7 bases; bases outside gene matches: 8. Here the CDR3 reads CASSDWVRGSEKLFF. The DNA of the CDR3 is TGTGCCAGCAGTGACTGGGTCAGGGGGTCTGAAAAACTGTTTTTT.

This chain's CDR3 is CASTTGQGTDTQYF. CDR3 bases: TGTGCCAGTACGACCGGACAGGGCACAGATACGCAGTATTTT. This chain joins TRBV19 and TRBJ2-3; 7 bases match TRBD1. Per the germline V gene, CDR1 is LNHDA and CDR2 is SQIVND (reference sequence). The V and J ends lost 7 bases and 1 base, in that order; junction bases with no gene match: 5. The CDR3 is 14 residues long.

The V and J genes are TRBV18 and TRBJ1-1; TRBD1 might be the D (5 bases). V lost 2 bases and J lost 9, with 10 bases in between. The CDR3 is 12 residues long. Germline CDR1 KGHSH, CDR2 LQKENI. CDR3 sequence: CASSPWTDKAFF. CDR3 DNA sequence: TGTGCCAGCTCACCATGGACGGACAAAGCTTTCTTT.

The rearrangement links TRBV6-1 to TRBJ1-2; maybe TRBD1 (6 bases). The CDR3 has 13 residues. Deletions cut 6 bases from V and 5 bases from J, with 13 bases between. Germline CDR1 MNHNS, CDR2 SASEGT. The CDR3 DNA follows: TGTGCCAGCAGCGAGGGGGATTTTTATGGCTACACCTTC. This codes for CASSEGDFYGYTF.